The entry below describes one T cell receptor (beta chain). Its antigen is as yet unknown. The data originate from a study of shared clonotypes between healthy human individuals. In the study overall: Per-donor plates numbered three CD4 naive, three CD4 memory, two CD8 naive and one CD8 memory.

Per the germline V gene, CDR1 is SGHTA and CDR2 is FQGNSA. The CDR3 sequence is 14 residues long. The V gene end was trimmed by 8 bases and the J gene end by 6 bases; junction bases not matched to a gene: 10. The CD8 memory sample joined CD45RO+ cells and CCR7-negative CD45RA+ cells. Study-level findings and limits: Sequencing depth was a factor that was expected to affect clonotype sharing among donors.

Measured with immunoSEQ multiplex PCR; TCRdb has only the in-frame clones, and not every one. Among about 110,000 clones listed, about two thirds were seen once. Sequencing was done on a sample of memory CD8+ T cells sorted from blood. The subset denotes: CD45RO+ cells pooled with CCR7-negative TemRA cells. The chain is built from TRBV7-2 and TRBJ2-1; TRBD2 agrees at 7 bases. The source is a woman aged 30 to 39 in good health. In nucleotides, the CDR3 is TGTGCCAGCGGAAAGCGGGACTATATCAATGAGCAGTTCTTC. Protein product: CASGKRDYINEQFF. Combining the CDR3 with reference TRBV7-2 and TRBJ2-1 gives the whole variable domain GAGVSQSPSNKVTEKGKDVELRCDPISGHTALYWYRQSLGQGLEFLIYFQGNSAPDKSGLPSDRFSAERTGGSVSTLTIQRTQQEDSAVYLCASGKRDYINEQFFGPGTRLTVL.